Here is one T cell receptor beta chain with its context. Its antigen is undetermined. This sample is part of a study of cytomegalovirus exposure and HLA in healthy donors. The study's findings and limits: On later analysis, the bulk of CMV-associated TCR beta chains appeared to be HLA-restricted. Some V segments, including TRBV6-2 and TRBV6-3, were excluded as indistinguishable. Rarity marked most TCR sequences, yet some public TCRs occurred in many donors.

The germline gives CDR1 MNHNS, CDR2 SASEGT. The CDR3 spans 15 residues. Trimming removed 6 bases at V and 4 bases at J, with 16 bases between. Amplification used 60 Vbeta primers and 13 Jbeta primers. Sequencing used immunoSEQ multiplex PCR; TCRdb keeps in-frame clones, though not all of them. This sample carries around 93,000 clones, roughly four fifths of them seen once, and the ten largest clones take approximately 3.6%. This chain joins TRBV6-1 and TRBJ1-5; no clear D gene. What was sequenced was PBMCs. The sequence was obtained from a man aged 25 to 40 in good health and CMV-seropositive. The CDR3 loop reads CASSLGRISNQPQHF. CDR3 bases: TGTGCCAGCAGCTTGGGCAGGATCAGTAATCAGCCCCAGCATTTT.